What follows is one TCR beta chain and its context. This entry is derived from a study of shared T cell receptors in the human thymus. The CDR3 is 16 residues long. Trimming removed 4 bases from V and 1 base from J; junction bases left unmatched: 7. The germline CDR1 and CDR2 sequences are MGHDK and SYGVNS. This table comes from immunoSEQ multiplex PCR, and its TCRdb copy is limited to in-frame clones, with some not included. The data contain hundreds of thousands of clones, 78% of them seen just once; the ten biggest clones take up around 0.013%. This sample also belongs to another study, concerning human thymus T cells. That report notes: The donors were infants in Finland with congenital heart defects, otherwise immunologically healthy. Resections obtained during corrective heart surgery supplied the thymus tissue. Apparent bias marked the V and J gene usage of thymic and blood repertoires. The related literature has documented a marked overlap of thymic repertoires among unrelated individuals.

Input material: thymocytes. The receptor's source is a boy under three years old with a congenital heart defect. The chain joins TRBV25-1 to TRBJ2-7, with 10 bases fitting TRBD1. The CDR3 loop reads CASSGRVDRGSYEQYF. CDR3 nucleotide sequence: TGTGCCAGCAGTGGAAGGGTGGACAGGGGGTCCTACGAGCAGTACTTC.